This TCR beta chain was captured in a study of control samples from healthy donors and cancer patients. V lost 4 bases to trimming and J lost 3 bases, with 17 bases between them. Per the germline V gene, CDR1 is MNHEY and CDR2 is SVGAGI. The CDR3 contains 16 residues. TCRdb keeps only in-frame clones here, not all; method: immunoSEQ multiplex PCR. This table holds around 90,000 clones, around nine tenths found once. The chain is built from TRBV6-5 and TRBJ2-3; possibly TRBD2 for D (7 bases). Sequenced: blood. The clonotype comes from a man aged 25 to 45 in good health. This chain's CDR3 is CASSSLKGGGTDTQYF. The DNA for the CDR3 is TGTGCCAGCAGTTCCCTTAAAGGGGGGGGAACAGATACGCAGTATTTT.